The 24 T cell receptor beta chains listed next were all sequenced from one sample in a study of blood T cell repertoires in COVID-19. Measured with immunoSEQ multiplex PCR; TCRdb has only the in-frame clones, and not every one. This sample yields fewer than 250,000 clones, of which about 93% are seen a single time; around 0.83% belongs to the top ten. The sequencing input was peripheral blood. The source of these receptors is a man aged 25-45 years with COVID-19, enrolled during active disease.

This clone was counted once. The V and J genes are TRBV2 and TRBJ2-3; 10 bases fit TRBD1. The CDR3 is 14 residues long. J lost 3 bases, V lost 8 bases, and 5 bases had no gene match. Germline V gives CDR1 SNHLY, CDR2 FYNNEI. The DNA of the CDR3 is TGTGCCAGCCCCGGGGACAGGGGTACAGATACGCAGTATTTT. It codes for CASPGDRGTDTQYF. The whole variable domain, filled in from reference TRBV2 and TRBJ2-3, reads EPEVTQTPSHQVTQMGQEVILRCVPISNHLYFYWYRQILGQKVEFLVSFYNNEISEKSEIFDDQFSVERPDGSNFTLKIRSTKLEDSAMYFCASPGDRGTDTQYFGPGTRLTVL.

The chain is built from TRBV5-4 and TRBJ1-4; 8 nucleotides line up with TRBD1. The germline V gene has CDR1 SGHNT and CDR2 YYREEE (reference sequence). J gave up 8 bases and V 0 bases, and 0 bases lay outside the gene matches. The CDR3 is made up of 13 amino acids. The chain's CDR3 is CASSLGDREKLFF. In DNA form, the CDR3 reads TGTGCCAGCAGCTTGGGGGACAGGGAAAAACTGTTTTTT.

The rearrangement links TRBV3-1 (or the pseudogene TRBV3-2) to TRBJ2-7, with 8 nucleotides matching TRBD1. The CDR3 runs 14 residues. Germline CDR1 reads LGHDT; CDR2 reads YNNKEL (reference sequence). The trim removed 4 bases at V and 5 bases at J, leaving 7 bases unmatched. CDR3 coding DNA: TGTGCCAGCAGCCTCAGGGGGCAGACAAACGAGCAGTACTTC. It translates to CASSLRGQTNEQYF.

The chain couples TRBV7-9 to TRBJ2-5, with TRBD1 matching over 7 bases. Unmatched junction bases numbered 5, after V lost 2 bases and J lost 5 bases. The germline CDR1 and CDR2 sequences are SEHNR and FQNEAQ (reference sequence). The CDR3 extends over 14 amino acids. In DNA, the CDR3 is TGTGCCAGCAGCTTAAACAGGGGTGAGGAGACCCAGTACTTC. Its translation: CASSLNRGEETQYF.

The chain couples TRBV5-1 to TRBJ1-2; 8 bases align to TRBD1. The V gene end was trimmed by 4 bases and the J gene end by 4 bases; junction bases not matched to a gene: 6. This CDR3 spans 14 amino acids. Germline V gives CDR1 SGHRS, CDR2 YFSETQ. The CDR3 region has the DNA TGCGCCAGCAGCCTCGGACAGGGATCCTATGGCTACACCTTC. It specifies CASSLGQGSYGYTF.

V and J are TRBV18 and TRBJ1-5; possible D gene TRBD1, 5 bases. The CDR3 is 15 amino acids. The germline CDR1 and CDR2 sequences are KGHSH and LQKENI. The V end lost 5 bases, the J end lost 6 bases, and 17 bases lay between the germline ends. The CDR3 bases are TGTGCCAGCTCAACAGCGGGGGATAGTAGTCAGCCCCAGCATTTT. As protein: CASSTAGDSSQPQHF.

This sequence joins TRBV11-3 and TRBJ1-1; TRBD1 aligns across 7 bases. This CDR3 is built from 12 residues. V shed 5 bases and J 6 bases; nucleotides not matched to a gene: 3. Looked up from germline, CDR1 is SGHNT and CDR2 is YENEEA. CDR3 DNA sequence: TGTGCCAGCAGCCCGGGGACAGCTGAAGCTTTCTTT. Its translation is CASSPGTAEAFF. The full variable domain, in which reference TRBV11-3 and TRBJ1-1 provide the parts outside the CDR3, is EAGVVQSPRYKIIEKKQPVAFWCNPISGHNTLYWYLQNLGQGPELLIRYENEEAVDDSQLPKDRFSAERLKGVDSTLKIQPAELGDSAVYLCASSPGTAEAFFGQGTRLTVV.

The chain is built from TRBV3-1 (or the pseudogene TRBV3-2) and TRBJ2-7; tentative D call: TRBD2 (5 bases). This CDR3 comprises 14 residues. Germline loops: CDR1 LGHDT, CDR2 YNNKEL (reference sequence). V shed 0 bases and J shed 4 bases, with 10 bases lying between them. Here the CDR3 reads CASSQDSVSYEQYF. CDR3 coding DNA: TGTGCCAGCAGCCAAGATAGCGTATCGTACGAGCAGTACTTC.

V gene TRBV11-2 combines with J gene TRBJ2-5, with TRBD1 matching 8 bases. The CDR3 extends over 17 amino acids. Germline V gene data show CDR1 as SGHAT and CDR2 as FQNNGV. The ends lost 1 base at V and 7 bases at J; junction bases unmatched: 14. The CDR3 DNA reads as TGTGCCAGCAGCTTAGTGGGCCGGGGGACAGGCGGAGGGACCCAGTACTTC. Its protein is CASSLVGRGTGGGTQYF.

V gene TRBV6-6 combines with J gene TRBJ1-5; 8 bases map to TRBD1. Germline trimming cut 6 bases from V and 0 bases from J; bases unmatched to any gene: 7. This CDR3 spans 16 amino acids. Germline V lookup: CDR1 MNHNY, CDR2 SVGAGI (reference sequence). The CDR3 reads CASRRQGFYSNQPQHF. The CDR3 DNA follows: TGTGCCAGCAGACGACAGGGGTTTTATAGCAATCAGCCCCAGCATTTT.

The chain employs TRBV2 and TRBJ1-2, with 8 bases matching TRBD1. The CDR3 extends over 16 amino acids. Germline V CDR1 and CDR2: SNHLY, FYNNEI. V was clipped by 2 bases and J by 4 bases; unmatched bases: 9. CDR3 bases: TGTGCCAGCAGTGAACCTGACCAGGGGGCACTCTATGGCTACACCTTC. It is translated as CASSEPDQGALYGYTF.

This chain uses TRBV29-1 with TRBJ1-5; possibly TRBD1 for D (6 bases). The CDR3 has 13 amino acids. V was pared by 2 bases and J by 7 bases, with 12 bases between. Germline CDR1 SQVTM, CDR2 ANQGSEA. In DNA form, the CDR3 reads TGCAGCGTTGAAACAGGGTTCGGGCAGCCCCAGCATTTT. Its protein product is CSVETGFGQPQHF.

This chain connects TRBV10-3 to TRBJ2-5; TRBD2 is a possible D gene (6 bases). CDR1 and CDR2 from the germline V gene are ENHRY and SYGVKD. The CDR3 runs 15 residues. Trimming took 3 bases from V and 1 from J, leaving 12 bases between them. CDR3 sequence (DNA): TGTGCCATCAGTGAAGTGGAGGGATCCCAAGAGACCCAGTACTTC. Its translation: CAISEVEGSQETQYF.

The rearrangement joins TRBV5-1 to TRBJ1-5; D might be TRBD1 (6 bases). This CDR3 comprises 15 residues. Between the trimmed V and J ends, which lost 4 bases and 3 bases, there was a span of 14 bases. Per the germline V gene, CDR1 is SGHRS and CDR2 is YFSETQ. DNA of the CDR3: TGCGCCAGCAGCCCCACAGGGCCCGTCAATCAGCCCCAGCATTTT. It encodes CASSPTGPVNQPQHF. The variable domain in full, with the rest retrieved from reference TRBV5-1 and TRBJ1-5, is KAGVTQTPRYLIKTRGQQVTLSCSPISGHRSVSWYQQTPGQGLQFLFEYFSETQRNKGNFPGRFSGRQFSNSRSEMNVSTLELGDSALYLCASSPTGPVNQPQHFGDGTRLSIL.

V is TRBV7-9 and J is TRBJ2-5; 7 nucleotides align to TRBD1. With 11 bases clipped from V and 5 bases from J, the junction kept 14 bases outside the gene matches. CDR1 is SEHNR, CDR2 FQNEAQ, per germline (reference sequence). The length of the CDR3 is 14 residues. The CDR3 DNA reads TGTGCCGGGGGTGATGACAGGGTCGGTGAGACCCAGTACTTC. Encoded protein: CAGGDDRVGETQYF.

The V and J genes are TRBV19 and TRBJ2-1; tentative D call: TRBD2 (5 bases). This CDR3 region has 14 residues. The V end was cut by 4 bases, the J end by 6 bases, with 13 bases between. The V gene's germline CDR1 is LNHDA and CDR2 SQIVND (reference sequence). The CDR3 here is CASSKDSAANEQFF. The CDR3 coding sequence is TGTGCCAGTAGTAAGGATAGCGCGGCCAATGAGCAGTTCTTC.

This chain uses TRBV5-1 with TRBJ1-1; 7 bases fit TRBD1. Germline V gene data show CDR1 as SGHRS and CDR2 as YFSETQ. The CDR3 length is 14 residues. With 4 bases clipped from V and 6 bases from J, the junction kept 9 bases outside the gene matches. This CDR3 reads CASSQTGKTSEAFF. The DNA for the CDR3 is TGCGCCAGCAGCCAGACAGGGAAGACCTCTGAAGCTTTCTTT.

The chain is built from TRBV6-5 and TRBJ1-4; weak D call: TRBD1 (5 bases). Germline-derived CDR1 and CDR2 are MNHEY and SVGAGI. V lost 0 bases to trimming and J lost 7 bases, with 12 bases between them. The CDR3 sequence is 15 residues long. The CDR3 sequence: CASSYSSGRGEKLFF. The CDR3 DNA follows: TGTGCCAGCAGTTACTCGTCAGGGAGGGGTGAAAAACTGTTTTTT.

The genes are TRBV6-5 and TRBJ1-6; D gene uncertain. From germline, CDR1 is MNHEY and CDR2 SVGAGI. The length of the CDR3 is 16 residues. Trimming removed 0 bases at V and 8 bases at J, with 14 bases between. CDR3 DNA: TGTGCCAGCAGTTACTCGATGGGCAGGAATCATTCACCCCTCCACTTT. Protein product: CASSYSMGRNHSPLHF.

This chain links TRBV9 with TRBJ2-2; 11 bases fit TRBD1. This CDR3 contains 16 residues. Germline CDR1 reads SGDLS; CDR2 reads YYNGEE. J gave up 6 bases and V 3 bases, and 7 bases lay outside the gene matches. Here the CDR3 reads CASSAYGQGASGELFF. Written as DNA, the CDR3 is TGTGCCAGCAGCGCTTACGGACAGGGGGCGTCCGGGGAGCTGTTTTTT.

The chain combines TRBV7-6 with TRBJ1-6; 9 bases are a match to TRBD1. The V and J ends lost 5 bases and 9 bases, in that order; junction bases with no gene match: 5. The CDR3 consists of 14 residues. Germline-derived CDR1 and CDR2 are SGHVS and FNYEAQ. The CDR3 coding sequence is TGTGCCAGCAGCCAGGGACAGGGAAGTTCACCCCTCCACTTT. Its translation: CASSQGQGSSPLHF.

The chain combines TRBV5-4 with TRBJ2-5; a weak D match, TRBD2 (5 bases). The V gene's germline CDR1 is SGHNT and CDR2 YYREEE (reference sequence). V was shortened by 0 bases and J by 5 bases, with 11 bases between the two germline ends. The length of the CDR3 is 14 residues. CDR3 sequence (DNA): TGTGCCAGCAGCTTGGAGGCTAGCAGCGAGACCCAGTACTTC. It translates to CASSLEASSETQYF. Using reference TRBV5-4 and TRBJ2-5 for the parts outside the CDR3, the full variable domain is ETGVTQSPTHLIKTRGQQVTLRCSSQSGHNTVSWYQQALGQGPQFIFQYYREEENGRGNFPPRFSGLQFPNYSSELNVNALELDDSALYLCASSLEASSETQYFGPGTRLLVL.

This CDR3 is CASSLLLGRQGHTF. In nucleotides, the CDR3 is TGTGCCAGCAGCTTACTCCTGGGACGACAGGGCCACACCTTC. The chain joins TRBV7-2 to TRBJ1-2; 7 bases agree with TRBD1. Germline V lookup: CDR1 SGHTA, CDR2 FQGNSA. With 2 bases clipped from V and 12 bases from J, the junction kept 12 bases outside the gene matches. The CDR3 runs 14 residues.

The chain recombines TRBV6-6 with TRBJ2-1; 7 bases fit TRBD2. V lost 8 bases, J lost 8 bases, and 12 bases stayed unmatched. Germline CDR1 MNHNY, CDR2 SVGAGI (reference sequence). The CDR3 contains 14 residues. As DNA, the CDR3 is TGTGCCAGCCACTCGGGGGGATTGGACGATGAGCAGTTCTTC. Protein product: CASHSGGLDDEQFF.